These 23 T cell receptor beta chains were sequenced from one sample in a study of OX40 agonist ivuxolimab in advanced cancers. Assay used: immunoSEQ multiplex PCR; TCRdb lists only in-frame clones, some missing. Of approximately 64,000 clones listed, roughly 90% are singletons. This sample comprised CD4+ or CD8+ T cells sorted from blood, obtained in a trial of the OX40 agonist ivuxolimab. The receptors were sampled from an adult with an advanced solid tumor such as melanoma, head and neck, liver or kidney cancer.

This chain links TRBV19 with TRBJ2-1; no clear D. Looked up from germline, CDR1 is LNHDA and CDR2 is SQIVND (reference sequence). The V and J ends lost 5 bases and 4 bases respectively, with 6 bases between them. The CDR3 loop spans 12 amino acids. CDR3 sequence (DNA): TGTGCCAGTAGTCACCTTTACAATGAGCAGTTCTTC. This sequence encodes CASSHLYNEQFF.

The chain joins TRBV6-1 to TRBJ2-7, with D possibly TRBD2 on 7 matching bases. Germline-derived CDR1 and CDR2 are MNHNS and SASEGT. V was shortened by 3 bases and J by 4 bases, with 19 bases between the two germline ends. The CDR3 covers 16 residues. DNA for the CDR3: TGTGCCAGCAGTGATCAGGGGAAATCGGGAGGATACGAGCAGTACTTC. Translated, it gives CASSDQGKSGGYEQYF.

The chain carries TRBV9 and TRBJ2-5, with TRBD2 matching over 7 bases. V dropped 1 base and J dropped 1; count of bases not matched to a gene: 4. Germline-derived CDR1 and CDR2 are SGDLS and YYNGEE. The CDR3 sequence is 15 residues long. The CDR3: CASSVTAGFQETQYF. The CDR3 bases are TGTGCCAGCAGCGTAACAGCGGGATTCCAAGAGACCCAGTACTTC.

The chain links TRBV18 to TRBJ2-7, with 8 bases aligning to TRBD2. The CDR3 extends over 15 amino acids. Trimming removed 3 bases from V and 3 bases from J; junction bases left unmatched: 7. The germline CDR1 and CDR2 sequences are KGHSH and LQKENI. Here the CDR3 reads CASSPSGSYVYEQYF. The DNA of the CDR3 is TGTGCCAGCTCACCCAGCGGGAGTTACGTCTACGAGCAGTACTTC.

The chain recombines TRBV5-1 with TRBJ1-1; 8 positions match TRBD1. Trimming removed 3 bases from V and 5 bases from J; junction bases left unmatched: 3. Per the germline V gene, CDR1 is SGHRS and CDR2 is YFSETQ. This CDR3 region has 13 residues. This CDR3 reads CASSSQGGTEAFF. CDR3 in DNA: TGCGCCAGCAGCTCACAGGGGGGAACTGAAGCTTTCTTT.

The chain carries TRBV6-1 and TRBJ2-3; the D gene is possibly TRBD2 (6 bases). The germline V gene has CDR1 MNHNS and CDR2 SASEGT. CDR3 length: 15 amino acids. V gave up 6 bases and J gave up 2 bases, with 15 bases separating them. CDR3 DNA sequence: TGTGCCAGCAGCGATCCGGGACTTCCCACAGATACGCAGTATTTT. It codes for CASSDPGLPTDTQYF.

The J gene is TRBJ2-3, the V gene TRBV11-3; perhaps D is TRBD1 or TRBD2 (5 bases each). Deletions cut 5 bases from V and 6 bases from J, with 12 bases between. CDR3 length: 13 residues. Germline V gene sequence: CDR1 SGHNT, CDR2 YENEEA. CDR3 DNA sequence: TGTGCCAGCAGCGCGGAGTGGGGGGATACGCAGTATTTT. This sequence encodes CASSAEWGDTQYF.

This sequence joins TRBV11-2 and TRBJ2-6, with D perhaps TRBD2 (5 bases). In germline, CDR1 is SGHAT, CDR2 FQNNGV. Between the trimmed V and J ends, which lost 5 bases and 4 bases, there was a span of 21 bases. CDR3 length: 18 amino acids. Written as DNA, the CDR3 is TGTGCCAGCAGCCAAACGTTTCAGTCTCCGGGAGGGGCCAACGTCCTGACTTTC. Amino acid sequence: CASSQTFQSPGGANVLTF.

The chain combines TRBV6-1 with TRBJ2-2; D call uncertain. CDR3 length equals 15 residues. Trimming cost V 5 bases and J 3 bases, with 13 bases left between them. Germline CDR1 is MNHNS and CDR2 is SASEGT. DNA for the CDR3: TGTGCCAGCAGTACTCTAGACTGGGACACCGGGGAGCTGTTTTTT. It is translated as CASSTLDWDTGELFF.

The rearrangement joins TRBV5-8 to TRBJ2-3; D unclear. This CDR3 comprises 13 residues. Germline-derived CDR1 and CDR2 are SGHTS and YDEGEE. V lost 5 bases and J 4 bases, leaving 11 bases between the germline ends. The CDR3 reads CASRSGFADTQYF. The CDR3 region has the DNA TGTGCCAGCAGGAGTGGTTTTGCAGATACGCAGTATTTT.

The CDR3 region has the DNA TGTGCCGATAAAAGGTCCCAGTTCTTC. The encoded protein is CADKRSQFF. The chain links TRBV7-9 to TRBJ2-1; no clear D gene. The CDR3 has 9 residues. Trimming left V 11 bases short and J 13 bases short, with 12 bases between. CDR1 is SEHNR and CDR2 is FQNEAQ in the germline V gene (reference sequence).

The chain has TRBV2 and TRBJ1-2; D is uncertain. Per germline, CDR1 SNHLY and CDR2 FYNNEI. The length of the CDR3 is 14 residues. The V end lost 6 bases, the J end lost 0 bases, and 11 bases lay between the germline ends. The CDR3 reads CASREKGSNYGYTF. CDR3 bases: TGTGCCAGCAGGGAAAAGGGCTCTAACTATGGCTACACCTTC.

The chain links TRBV7-9 to TRBJ2-7; 12 bases map to TRBD2. CDR3 length: 16 residues. The V gene end was trimmed by 2 bases and the J gene end by 5 bases; junction bases not matched to a gene: 7. Germline CDR1 and CDR2: SEHNR and FQNEAQ (reference sequence). Written as DNA, the CDR3 is TGTGCCAGCAGCTTACTAGCGGGAGGGCCTAAGAACGAGCAGTACTTC. Protein sequence: CASSLLAGGPKNEQYF.

A few counts support this clone. This sequence joins TRBV9 and TRBJ2-7; no reliable D call. The CDR3 is 14 residues long. V shed 0 bases and J shed 3 bases, with 10 bases lying between them. The germline V gene encodes CDR1 SGDLS and CDR2 YYNGEE. CDR3 sequence: CASSVGAAYYEQYF. In nucleotides, the CDR3 is TGTGCCAGCAGCGTAGGGGCAGCCTACTACGAGCAGTACTTC.

The V and J genes are TRBV10-3 and TRBJ2-1, with D unclear. Germline V lookup: CDR1 ENHRY, CDR2 SYGVKD. The CDR3 has 16 residues. The V and J ends lost 10 bases and 1 base respectively, with 20 bases between them. The DNA of the CDR3 is TGTGCCACCCAAGGTCGTGTGGCGCGGTCCTACAATGAGCAGTTCTTC. Translation gives CATQGRVARSYNEQFF.

The V and J genes are TRBV7-3 and TRBJ2-3; 9 bases map to TRBD2. The CDR3 sequence is 17 residues long. The trim removed 1 base at V and 5 bases at J, leaving 10 bases unmatched. Germline CDR1 reads SGHTA; CDR2 reads FQGTGA. CDR3 bases: TGTGCCAGCAGCTTAAATCCGGCTAGCGGGGCCCAAGATACGCAGTATTTT. This gives the protein CASSLNPASGAQDTQYF.

This clone was seen more than once but under ten times. This chain connects TRBV18 to TRBJ2-2; D might be TRBD1 (6 bases). The germline CDR1 and CDR2 sequences are KGHSH and LQKENI. This CDR3 region has 14 residues. The V end was cut by 1 base, the J end by 4 bases, with 7 bases between. CDR3 coding DNA: TGTGCCAGCTCACCACTGACAGGCACCGGGGAGCTGTTTTTT. The encoded protein is CASSPLTGTGELFF.

In DNA form, the CDR3 reads TGCAGCGTTGGGTATCAGTCCACAGATACGCAGTATTTT. Translated, it gives CSVGYQSTDTQYF. The chain joins TRBV29-1 to TRBJ2-3; D is unresolved. Germline assignment: CDR1 SQVTM and CDR2 ANQGSEA. This CDR3 comprises 13 residues. V was shortened by 4 bases and J by 2 bases, with 10 bases between the two germline ends.

The J gene is TRBJ1-4, the V gene TRBV5-4; a possible D gene is TRBD1 (5 bases). In germline, CDR1 is SGHNT, CDR2 YYREEE (reference sequence). This CDR3 contains 17 residues. The ends were cut back, 2 bases at V and 5 bases at J, with 19 bases in the middle. The CDR3, as DNA: TGTGCCAGCAGCTTTGGGTCCACAGGTTCTAGGAATGAAAAACTGTTTTTT. Its protein product is CASSFGSTGSRNEKLFF.

V usage is TRBV19 and J usage is TRBJ2-5; 8 bases match TRBD2. There are 15 residues in the CDR3. From germline, CDR1 is LNHDA and CDR2 SQIVND (reference sequence). The junction had 10 bases not matched to a gene; V was cut back by 5 bases and J by 5 bases. The CDR3 coding sequence is TGTGCCAGTAGTCCGGGAGCGGGGGAGGGTGAGACCCAGTACTTC. This translates into CASSPGAGEGETQYF.

This sequence joins TRBV11-2 and TRBJ1-1; D not certain. With 0 bases removed from V and 0 bases from J, the gap between germline ends came to 5 bases. Germline V CDR1 and CDR2: SGHAT, FQNNGV. CDR3 length equals 14 residues. CDR3 in amino acids: CASSLDRVNTEAFF. CDR3 sequence (DNA): TGTGCCAGCAGCTTAGATCGAGTGAACACTGAAGCTTTCTTT.

The chain has TRBV5-1 and TRBJ2-3, with D tentatively TRBD2 (6 bases). The CDR3 sequence is 17 residues long. Germline assignment: CDR1 SGHRS and CDR2 YFSETQ. V was clipped by 0 bases and J by 1 base, with 15 bases between them. For the CDR3, the DNA is TGCGCCAGCAGCTTGGACCGGGGCGGGGCCCGCACAGATACGCAGTATTTT. This translates into CASSLDRGGARTDTQYF.

This chain connects TRBV27 to TRBJ2-1; D may match TRBD1 or TRBD2 (5 bases each). Looked up from germline, CDR1 is MNHEY and CDR2 is SMNVEV (reference sequence). Trimming took off 1 base at V and 6 bases at J, with 19 bases between the two ends. The CDR3 length is 17 residues. CDR3 sequence reads: CASSLFSAGTSPNEQFF. The CDR3 coding sequence is TGTGCCAGCAGTTTATTTTCGGCTGGGACGTCGCCCAATGAGCAGTTCTTC.